A selection of T cell receptor beta chains follows, all from one sample in a study of T-cell memory formation after mild COVID-19. TCRdb reprocessed the 5' RACE reads with MiXCR, giving one entry per CDR3 protein. The sample holds fewer than 450,000 distinct CDR3 sequences, 24% seen once. Material: PBMCs or a T cell subset sorted from them (not recorded which). These receptors all stem from an adult woman who had mild COVID-19 (a few samples of this study predate the infection). Cell type and time point are not known. Both conserved end residues are part of each CDR3. A D gene is named only where the DNA matches it firmly. Rows may omit the clone size; those that give it use once, few, many or a size class.

abundance	v_gene	j_gene	d_gene	CDR3aa	CDR3nt
many	TRBV9	TRBJ2-2	.	CASSVGPGNTGELFF	TGTGCCAGCAGCGTAGGCCCGGGGAACACCGGGGAGCTGTTTTTT
.	TRBV11-2	TRBJ2-3	TRBD2	CASSLDLEASGTDTQYF	TGTGCCAGCAGCTTAGATCTTGAGGCTAGCGGGACAGATACGCAGTATTTT
few	TRBV12-3/TRBV12-4	TRBJ1-4	.	CASRTDSPNEKLFF	TGTGCCAGCAGAACGGACAGTCCTAATGAAAAACTGTTTTTT
.	TRBV4-2	TRBJ2-2	.	CASSQPSGELFF	TGTGCCAGCAGCCAACCTTCCGGGGAGCTGTTTTTT
.	TRBV12-3/TRBV12-4	TRBJ1-2	.	CASSLSNTDGYTF	TGTGCCAGCAGTTTGTCCAACACGGATGGCTACACCTTC
.	TRBV5-1	TRBJ2-3	.	CASSLNGVGTDTQYF	TGCGCCAGCAGCTTGAATGGAGTCGGCACAGATACGCAGTATTTT
many	TRBV6-5	TRBJ1-5	.	CASSSGTAGGPQHF	TGTGCCAGCAGCAGCGGGACGGCGGGAGGGCCCCAGCATTTT
.	TRBV5-6	TRBJ2-3	.	CASSFRALIRVTDTQYF	TGTGCCAGCAGCTTCCGGGCTCTTATCCGGGTGACAGATACGCAGTATTTT
few	TRBV9	TRBJ1-1	.	CASSVGARGSEAFF	TGTGCCAGCAGCGTAGGGGCACGGGGTTCTGAAGCTTTCTTT
.	TRBV2	TRBJ2-1	.	CASRSFSNEQFF	TGTGCCAGCAGATCATTCTCCAATGAGCAGTTCTTC
.	TRBV29-1	TRBJ1-2	TRBD1	CSAVGQQDYYGYTF	TGCAGCGCAGTGGGACAGCAAGACTACTATGGCTACACCTTC
.	TRBV28	TRBJ1-2	.	CASSFGGEDYGYTF	TGTGCCAGCAGTTTCGGTGGGGAAGACTATGGCTACACCTTC
.	TRBV20-1	TRBJ2-1	.	CSASNPNEQFF	TGCAGTGCTAGTAACCCCAATGAGCAGTTCTTC
once	TRBV6-6	TRBJ2-7	.	CASDGGLGGEQYF	TGTGCCAGTGATGGGGGCCTGGGGGGGGAGCAGTACTTC
.	TRBV25-1	TRBJ2-5	TRBD2	CASSEGGRETQYF	TGTGCCAGCAGTGAGGGAGGGAGGGAGACCCAGTACTTC
few	TRBV7-9	TRBJ2-1	.	CASSLAGVNPYNEQFF	TGTGCCAGCAGCTTAGCTGGGGTTAACCCCTACAATGAGCAGTTCTTC
few	TRBV5-1	TRBJ2-1	.	CASSGLPSSYNEQFF	TGCGCCAGCAGCGGACTCCCGAGCTCCTACAATGAGCAGTTCTTC
few	TRBV18	TRBJ2-6	.	CASSPLVSGANVLTF	TGTGCCAGCTCACCACTTGTTTCTGGGGCCAACGTCCTGACTTTC
.	TRBV19	TRBJ1-1	.	CASIPRVMNTEAFF	TGTGCCAGTATCCCGAGGGTGATGAACACTGAAGCTTTCTTT
.	TRBV20-1	TRBJ1-5	.	CSASSSGVSNQPQHF	TGCAGTGCTAGTTCCTCAGGCGTCAGCAATCAGCCCCAGCATTTT
few	TRBV5-5	TRBJ1-2	TRBD1	CASSLWDRVDGYTF	TGTGCCAGCAGCTTGTGGGACAGGGTCGATGGCTACACCTTC
.	TRBV3-1	TRBJ1-1	TRBD1	CASSHPQGPEAFF	TGTGCCAGCAGCCACCCACAGGGGCCTGAAGCTTTCTTT
many	TRBV9	TRBJ2-7	TRBD1	CASSTTGGYIYEQYF	TGTGCCAGCAGCACCACAGGGGGCTATATTTACGAGCAGTACTTC
few	TRBV6-5	TRBJ2-7	TRBD2	CASSRIAGVYEQYF	TGTGCCAGCAGCCGAATAGCGGGGGTCTACGAGCAGTACTTC
.	TRBV5-1	TRBJ1-1	.	CASTVQGNTEAFF	TGCGCCAGCACTGTACAGGGGAACACTGAAGCTTTCTTT
few	TRBV4-1	TRBJ2-2	TRBD2	CASSQLAGGTGELFF	TGCGCCAGCAGCCAGCTAGCGGGAGGAACCGGGGAGCTGTTTTTT
.	TRBV9	TRBJ2-7	.	CASSVDISYEQYF	TGTGCCAGCAGCGTGGACATTTCCTACGAGCAGTACTTC
.	TRBV7-3	TRBJ1-1	TRBD1	CASSQSGQGRGEAFF	TGTGCCAGCAGCCAATCCGGACAGGGGAGGGGTGAAGCTTTCTTT
.	TRBV27	TRBJ2-3	.	CASGSTDTQYF	TGTGCCAGCGGGTCCACAGATACGCAGTATTTT
few	TRBV3-1	TRBJ2-1	.	CASSQDGTGYNEQFF	TGTGCCAGCAGCCAAGACGGGACTGGGTACAATGAGCAGTTCTTC
.	TRBV6-1	TRBJ2-5	.	CASSRQSRALVQETQYF	TGTGCCAGCAGTCGCCAAAGTCGGGCATTAGTCCAAGAGACCCAGTACTTC
.	TRBV29-1	TRBJ2-2	.	CSVAGDFLNTGELFF	TGCAGCGTTGCGGGGGATTTTCTTAACACCGGGGAGCTGTTTTTT
few	TRBV20-1	TRBJ1-6	TRBD1	CSAPRDRELSPLHF	TGCAGTGCTCCAAGGGACAGGGAACTTTCACCCCTCCACTTT